Sequencing of this T cell receptor beta chain was carried out in a study of T cell responses to AZD1222 COVID-19 vaccine. The CDR3 consists of 14 residues. The V gene's germline CDR1 is SNHLY and CDR2 FYNNEI. Trimming shortened V by 2 bases and J by 0 bases, and 5 bases separated the two germline ends. Assay used: immunoSEQ multiplex PCR; TCRdb lists only in-frame clones, some missing. The sample gives more than 150,000 clones, about 90% of which show up once; under 1.5% is in the top ten. This clonotype originated in an adult who received the AZD1222 COVID-19 vaccine. This sample comprised peripheral blood, obtained 28 days after the second AZD1222 dose. The V call is TRBV2, the J call TRBJ2-4; no clear D gene. The CDR3 DNA reads TGTGCCAGCAGTGAATCACTAGCCAAAAACATTCAGTACTTC. Its protein is CASSESLAKNIQYF.